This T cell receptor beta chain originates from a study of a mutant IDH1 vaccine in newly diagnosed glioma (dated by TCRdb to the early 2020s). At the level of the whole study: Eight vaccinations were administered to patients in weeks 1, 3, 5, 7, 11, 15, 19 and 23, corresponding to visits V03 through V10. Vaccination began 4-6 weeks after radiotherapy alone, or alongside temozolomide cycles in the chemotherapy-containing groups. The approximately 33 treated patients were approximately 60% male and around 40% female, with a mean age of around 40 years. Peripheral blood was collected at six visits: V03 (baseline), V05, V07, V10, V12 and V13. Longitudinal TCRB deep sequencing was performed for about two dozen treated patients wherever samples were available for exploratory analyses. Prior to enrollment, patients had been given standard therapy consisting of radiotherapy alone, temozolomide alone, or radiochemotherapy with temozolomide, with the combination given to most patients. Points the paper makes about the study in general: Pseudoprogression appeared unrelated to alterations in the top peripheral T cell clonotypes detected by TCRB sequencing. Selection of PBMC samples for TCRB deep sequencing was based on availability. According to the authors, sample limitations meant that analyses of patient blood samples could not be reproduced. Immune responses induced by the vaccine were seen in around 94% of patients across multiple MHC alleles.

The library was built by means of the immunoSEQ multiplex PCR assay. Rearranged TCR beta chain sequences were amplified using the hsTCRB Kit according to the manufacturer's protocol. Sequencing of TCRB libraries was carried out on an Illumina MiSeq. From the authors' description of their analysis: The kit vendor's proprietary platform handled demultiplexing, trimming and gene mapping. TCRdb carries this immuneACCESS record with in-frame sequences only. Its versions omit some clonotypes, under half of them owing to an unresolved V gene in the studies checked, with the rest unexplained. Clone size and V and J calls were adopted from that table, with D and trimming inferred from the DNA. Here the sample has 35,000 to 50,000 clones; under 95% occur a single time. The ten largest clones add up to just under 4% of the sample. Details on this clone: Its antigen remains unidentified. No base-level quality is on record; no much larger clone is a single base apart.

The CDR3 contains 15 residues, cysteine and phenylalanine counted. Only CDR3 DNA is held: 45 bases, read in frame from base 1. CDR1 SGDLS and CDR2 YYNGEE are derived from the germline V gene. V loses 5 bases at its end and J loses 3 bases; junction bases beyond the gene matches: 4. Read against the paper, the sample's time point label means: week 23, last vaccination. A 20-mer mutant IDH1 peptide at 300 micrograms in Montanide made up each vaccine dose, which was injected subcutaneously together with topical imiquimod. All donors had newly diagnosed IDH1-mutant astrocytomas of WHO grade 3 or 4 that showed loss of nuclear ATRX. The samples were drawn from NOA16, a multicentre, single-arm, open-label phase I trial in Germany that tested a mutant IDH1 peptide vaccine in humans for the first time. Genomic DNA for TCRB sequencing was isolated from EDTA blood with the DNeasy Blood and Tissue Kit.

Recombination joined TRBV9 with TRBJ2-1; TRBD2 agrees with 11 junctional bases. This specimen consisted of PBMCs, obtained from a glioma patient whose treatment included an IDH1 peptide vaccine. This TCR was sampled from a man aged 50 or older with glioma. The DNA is TGTGCCAGCAGTGAGACTAGCGGGGTCTACAATGAGCAGTTCTTC. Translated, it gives CASSETSGVYNEQFF. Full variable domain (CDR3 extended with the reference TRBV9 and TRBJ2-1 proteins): DSGVTQTPKHLITATGQRVTLRCSPRSGDLSVYWYQQSLDQGLQFLIQYYNGEERAKGNILERFSAQQFPDLHSELNLSSLELGDSALYFCASSETSGVYNEQFFGPGTRLTVL.